These 17 T cell receptor beta chains were sequenced from one sample in a study of cytomegalovirus exposure and HLA in healthy donors. Method: immunoSEQ multiplex PCR; TCRdb's copy keeps in-frame clones and lacks some. The sample carries roughly 140,000 clones, roughly 86% recorded once. The sequenced sample consisted of PBMCs. These receptors came from a man between 18 and 29 years old in good health and CMV-seropositive.

The chain combines TRBV5-5 with TRBJ2-5; 8 nucleotides match TRBD1. The CDR3 spans 13 residues. Germline loops: CDR1 SGHKS, CDR2 YYEKEE (reference sequence). V was clipped by 3 bases and J by 10 bases; unmatched bases: 8. The DNA for the CDR3 is TGTGCCAGCAGCTCAGGGGGCCCTCGCGACCAGTACTTC. It translates to CASSSGGPRDQYF. Full variable domain (rest looked up from reference TRBV5-5 and TRBJ2-5): DAGVTQSPTHLIKTRGQQVTLRCSPISGHKSVSWYQQVLGQGPQFIFQYYEKEERGRGNFPDRFSARQFPNYSSELNVNALLLGDSALYLCASSSGGPRDQYFGPGTRLLVL.

The chain carries TRBV28 and TRBJ2-3, with a tentative D call TRBD1 (5 bases). The germline CDR1 and CDR2 sequences are MDHEN and SYDVKM. The CDR3 spans 14 residues. V was trimmed by 3 bases and J by 1 base, leaving 8 bases between them. In DNA, the CDR3 is TGTGCCAGCAGTTTCGTGGGGCGCACAGATACGCAGTATTTT. It specifies CASSFVGRTDTQYF.

J is TRBJ2-3 and V is TRBV7-3; TRBD2 aligns across 7 bases. The CDR3 extends over 18 amino acids. The ends lost 2 bases at V and 6 bases at J; junction bases unmatched: 17. Germline V CDR1 and CDR2: SGHTA, FQGTGA. The CDR3: CASSLGVWLPGGNDTQYF. The CDR3 region has the DNA TGTGCCAGCAGCTTAGGGGTCTGGCTCCCGGGAGGAAATGATACGCAGTATTTT.

The chain carries TRBV9 and TRBJ2-5; possibly TRBD1 for D (6 bases). Trimming took off 2 bases at V and 2 bases at J, with 16 bases between the two ends. Germline lookup yields CDR1 SGDLS and CDR2 YYNGEE. This CDR3 contains 16 residues. CDR3 DNA: TGTGCCAGCAGCGTTGGGGGCGGGCGTATACAAGAGACCCAGTACTTC. It codes for CASSVGGGRIQETQYF.

The chain links TRBV15 to TRBJ1-5; possibly TRBD1 for D (6 bases). V shed 3 bases and J shed 4 bases, with 10 bases lying between them. The CDR3 is 14 amino acids. Germline-derived CDR1 and CDR2 are LNHNV and YYDKDF (reference sequence). The DNA for the CDR3 is TGTGCCACCAGCAGTTTTACAGGGAATCAGCCCCAGCATTTT. Residues: CATSSFTGNQPQHF. Full variable domain (missing parts from reference TRBV15 and TRBJ1-5): DAMVIQNPRYQVTQFGKPVTLSCSQTLNHNVMYWYQQKSSQAPKLLFHYYDKDFNNEADTPDNFQSRRPNTSFCFLDIRSPGLGDTAMYLCATSSFTGNQPQHFGDGTRLSIL.

The genes are TRBV10-3 and TRBJ2-2; 7 bases are shared with TRBD1. Trimming cost V 3 bases and J 1 base; bases outside gene matches: 5. The V gene's germline CDR1 is ENHRY and CDR2 SYGVKD. The CDR3 loop spans 16 amino acids. CDR3 coding DNA: TGTGCCATCAGTGATAAGAGACAGGGGAACACCGGGGAGCTGTTTTTT. Translated: CAISDKRQGNTGELFF.

V is TRBV10-3 and J is TRBJ1-6; no clear D. Germline V gene lookup returns CDR1 ENHRY and CDR2 SYGVKD. There are 13 residues in the CDR3. The germline V and J ends were trimmed by 6 bases and 9 bases, with 12 bases remaining between them. The CDR3 is CAIREERGSPLHF. DNA for the CDR3: TGTGCCATCAGGGAGGAGAGAGGTTCACCCCTCCACTTT.

The gene calls are TRBV6-1 and TRBJ2-7; TRBD2 matches 7 bases. J gave up 7 bases and V 3 bases, and 9 bases lay outside the gene matches. Germline V gives CDR1 MNHNS, CDR2 SASEGT. The CDR3 extends over 14 amino acids. Here the CDR3 reads CASSEGGTKIEQYF. CDR3 coding DNA: TGTGCCAGCAGTGAGGGCGGGACTAAAATTGAGCAGTACTTC.

The rearrangement links TRBV6-4 to TRBJ2-3; 9 bases are shared with TRBD1. The CDR3 is 15 amino acids. Germline CDR1 is MRHNA and CDR2 is SNTAGT. V trimming: 4 bases; J trimming: 6 bases; junction bases outside the gene matches: 8. The CDR3 DNA is TGTGCCAGCAGTGTGGAGACAGGGGGAGAGGATACGCAGTATTTT. Residues: CASSVETGGEDTQYF.

The chain joins TRBV30 to TRBJ1-4; D unresolved. Germline assignment: CDR1 GTSNPN and CDR2 SVGIG (reference sequence). This CDR3 has 14 residues. V lost 0 bases and J 6 bases, leaving 11 bases between the germline ends. CDR3 region: CAWSVGLRDEKLFF. CDR3 in DNA: TGTGCCTGGAGTGTAGGACTTCGGGATGAAAAACTGTTTTTT.

The CDR3 loop is CASSVGTGGWSYTYEQYF. CDR3 in DNA: TGTGCCAGCAGCGTAGGGACAGGGGGCTGGAGCTATACCTACGAGCAGTACTTC. The chain has TRBV7-2 and TRBJ2-7; TRBD1 agrees at 12 bases. The CDR3 runs 18 residues. Germline CDR1 SGHTA, CDR2 FQGNSA. V gave up 5 bases and J gave up 2 bases; unmatched junction bases: 13.

This clone appeared a single time. The chain employs TRBV27 and TRBJ2-5, with D unclear. In germline, CDR1 is MNHEY, CDR2 SMNVEV (reference sequence). This CDR3 region has 13 residues. V was trimmed by 4 bases and J by 2 bases, leaving 8 bases between them. The CDR3 bases are TGTGCCAGCAGTTCTAAATTTCAAGAGACCCAGTACTTC. Amino acids: CASSSKFQETQYF.

The chain links TRBV19 to TRBJ1-6; 8 nucleotides agree with TRBD1. The trim removed 4 bases at V and 10 bases at J, leaving 6 bases unmatched. CDR1 is LNHDA, CDR2 SQIVND, per germline (reference sequence). This CDR3 has 14 residues. CDR3 nucleotide sequence: TGTGCCAGTAGTACTACAGGGGGGAACTCACCCCTCCACTTT. Protein sequence: CASSTTGGNSPLHF.

This chain joins TRBV6-6 and TRBJ2-1, with 13 positions matching TRBD2. The CDR3 runs 14 residues. The trim removed 6 bases at V and 10 bases at J, leaving 6 bases unmatched. Germline V gene sequence: CDR1 MNHNY, CDR2 SVGAGI (reference sequence). This CDR3 is CASRTTSGGSEQFF. The CDR3 coding sequence is TGTGCCAGCAGAACGACTAGCGGGGGGAGCGAGCAGTTCTTC.

The chain carries TRBV25-1 and TRBJ1-1; 9 nucleotides match TRBD1. This CDR3 contains 17 residues. Germline values: CDR1 MGHDK, CDR2 SYGVNS. V dropped 0 bases and J dropped 1; count of bases not matched to a gene: 6. The CDR3 reads CASSEYRRGQGNTEAFF. CDR3 sequence (DNA): TGTGCCAGCAGTGAATATAGGCGGGGACAGGGGAACACTGAAGCTTTCTTT.

This rearrangement joins TRBV5-1 to TRBJ2-1, with TRBD2 as a possible D gene (6 bases). The CDR3 runs 14 residues. Trimming pared 4 bases from V and 8 bases from J, leaving 16 bases between. The germline gives CDR1 SGHRS, CDR2 YFSETQ. The CDR3 DNA follows: TGCGCCAGCAGCATACCTAGCGCCGGGCATGAGCAGTTCTTC. It specifies CASSIPSAGHEQFF.

The chain has TRBV11-2 and TRBJ2-1; 7 positions match TRBD1. Germline values: CDR1 SGHAT, CDR2 FQNNGV. CDR3 size: 15 residues. V shed 6 bases and J 5 bases; nucleotides not matched to a gene: 10. CDR3 residues: CASRRPGQKNNEQFF. The DNA of the CDR3 is TGTGCCAGCAGGCGACCGGGACAGAAGAACAATGAGCAGTTCTTC.